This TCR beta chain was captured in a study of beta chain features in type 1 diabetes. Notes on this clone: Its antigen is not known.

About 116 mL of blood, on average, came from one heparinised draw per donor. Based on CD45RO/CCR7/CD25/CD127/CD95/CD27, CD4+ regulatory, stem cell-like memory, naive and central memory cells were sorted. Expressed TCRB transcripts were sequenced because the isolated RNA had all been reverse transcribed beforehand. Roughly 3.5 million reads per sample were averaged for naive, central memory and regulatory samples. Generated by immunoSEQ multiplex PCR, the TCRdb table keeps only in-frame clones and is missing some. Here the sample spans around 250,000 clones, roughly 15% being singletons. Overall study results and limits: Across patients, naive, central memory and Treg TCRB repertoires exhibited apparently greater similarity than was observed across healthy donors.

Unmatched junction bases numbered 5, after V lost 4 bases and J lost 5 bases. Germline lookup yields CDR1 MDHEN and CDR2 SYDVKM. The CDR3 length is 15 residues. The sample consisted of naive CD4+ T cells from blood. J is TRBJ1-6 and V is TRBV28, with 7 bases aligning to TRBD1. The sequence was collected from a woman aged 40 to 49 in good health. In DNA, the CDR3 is TGTGCCAGCAGTTCGACAGGGCCCCATAATTCACCCCTCCACTTT. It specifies CASSSTGPHNSPLHF.